The clone carrying this T cell receptor beta chain has more than one count but fewer than ten. In the authors' workflow: Cell counts per sample came from amplifying reference gene primers. The method was immunoSEQ multiplex PCR; TCRdb's version includes in-frame clones alone and lacks a portion of them. V and J calls and clone size are given by that table; D and trimming were obtained from the DNA. Of some 47,000 clones detected, 87% appear once; the ten largest clones hold roughly 21%. The sample is drawn from a study of blood T cell repertoires in COVID-19. Study-level information: In each case, the material was cDNA or gDNA derived from T cells, B-cell-depleted T cells, or PBMCs.

Germline assignment: CDR1 MGHDK and CDR2 SYGVNS. The CDR3 consists of 11 residues. V was cut by 5 bases and J by 7 bases, with 8 bases left in between. V usage is TRBV25-1 and J usage is TRBJ1-1; D gene unclear. The sequenced sample consisted of peripheral blood. This sequence originates from a woman older than 75 in a cohort sampled during active or convalescent COVID-19. The CDR3 sequence is CASSYSYEAFF. In DNA, the CDR3 is TGTGCCAGCAGTTACAGCTATGAAGCTTTCTTT.